This entry lists 3 T cell receptor beta chains sequenced from one sample in a study of T cell repertoires in cytomegalovirus infection. MiXCR, run by TCRdb on the reads, gives a single entry per CDR3 protein. Among approximately 990,000 distinct CDR3 sequences listed, less than 40% were seen once. The antigens these receptors bind are not known. The material was cultured CD8+ T cells from PBMCs, obtained from culture after CMV antigen stimulation. The receptor source for this set is a human donor in good health (CMV status not recorded). Some clones in this sample may be carry-over from other donors' samples.

The chain employs TRBV27 and TRBJ1-2, with D perhaps TRBD1 (6 bases). The germline V and J ends were trimmed by 8 bases and 1 base, with 14 bases remaining between them. There are 14 residues in the CDR3. Germline loops: CDR1 MNHEY, CDR2 SMNVEV (reference sequence). CDR3 sequence (DNA): TGTGCCAGCGGACGAAGGGGGGGTAACTATGGCTACACCTTC. Translating it yields CASGRRGGNYGYTF.

The rearrangement links TRBV3-1 to TRBJ2-2; a weak D match, TRBD1 (6 bases). Germline V CDR1 and CDR2: LGHDT, YNNKEL (reference sequence). The CDR3 has 17 residues. V lost 0 bases and J lost 4, with 15 bases in between. The CDR3 nucleotides are TGTGCCAGCAGCCAAGAACTATGGGGGCCGCTCACCGGGGAGCTGTTTTTT. Residues: CASSQELWGPLTGELFF.

The J gene is TRBJ1-6, the V gene TRBV7-3; 9 nucleotides line up with TRBD1. Germline lookup yields CDR1 SGHTA and CDR2 FQGTGA. After removal of 5 bases from V and 10 bases from J, the junction contained 6 bases not matched to a gene. CDR3 size: 14 residues. This CDR3 is CASSHGQGYSPLHF. DNA of the CDR3: TGTGCCAGCAGCCATGGACAGGGGTACTCACCCCTCCACTTT.